This T cell receptor (beta chain) was observed in a study of PD-L1 blockade in urothelial cancer (dated 2017 in TCRdb). The study in broad terms: Every patient began therapy at some point between 2013 and 2015 and was given atezolizumab 1,200 mg intravenously every 3 weeks. Blood samples were analyzed 3 weeks after the start of treatment (second dose) and 6 weeks after the start of treatment. About 85% of the 29 patients were males with bladder-origin urothelial cancer, and 18 of 29 reported a prior smoking history. An exploratory multi-omic analysis was conducted of the somatic, immune and clinical correlates of response to PD-L1 blockade with atezolizumab in urothelial cancer. Over 28 patients had pretreatment blood TCR-seq, some 24 had at least one posttreatment blood collection, and some 24 had tumor TCR-seq. In the same patients, pretreatment tumors underwent whole exome sequencing and RNA sequencing in addition to TCR sequencing. Pretreatment tumor samples and matched peripheral blood, collected serially before and after atezolizumab treatment, underwent TCR sequencing. Durable clinical benefit was defined as progression-free survival longer than 6 months, and TCR features were also tested against progression-free and overall survival. Roughly nine patients achieved durable clinical benefit and 15 to 20 did not. An ECOG performance status of 0 or 1 was recorded for the patients, and 0 to 3 prior chemotherapy regimens had been received by the patients. Blood samples yielded a median of roughly 140,000 T cells and more than 80,000 unique TCRs, with median clonality 0.080.

What the authors observed across the whole study: Because the sample size was small (n ≈ 29) and many exploratory analyses were performed, the results are intended to be hypothesis-generating. Improved progression-free and overall survival was found to be associated with pretreatment peripheral blood TCR clonality below the median. Patients with durable benefit showed greater expansion of tumor-associated TCR clones in peripheral blood 3 weeks after starting treatment (n = 22, p = 0.022).

About this clone: Its antigen target is currently unknown. The sample holds no much larger clone one base away, and base qualities are not on file.

V and J are trimmed by 1 base and 4 bases, and the gene matches miss 0 bases of the junction. Per the germline V gene, KGHSH is the CDR1 and LQKENI is the CDR2. The CDR3, cysteine through phenylalanine, is 14 amino acids long. Of all the DNA, just the CDR3 is kept, 42 bases in frame from base 1. The time point label, as the study defines it: pretreatment peripheral blood. The cohort comprised 29 patients with locally advanced or metastatic urothelial carcinoma treated at Memorial Sloan Kettering on a trial protocol. Peripheral blood mononuclear cells were collected from each patient pretreatment and during treatment, giving between 1 and 8 total time points per patient. The Qiagen DNeasy Blood extraction kit was used to purify genomic DNA from total PBMCs and from tumor samples. Collected pretreatment and during treatment, PBMCs were isolated and stored as previously described. To estimate absolute template abundance from read counts, synthetic TCR analog templates were spiked into each PCR. The immunoSEQ assay used bias-controlled V and J gene primers to amplify TCRbeta CDR3 regions from genomic DNA. Rearranged TCRbeta segments were sequenced at approximately 20X coverage. On the authors' methods: Clustering was used to correct sequencing errors, and CDR3s were annotated against IMGT so that V, D and J genes could be assigned. Downstream analyses used only productive TCRbeta rearrangements and left out out-of-frame or stop-codon sequences. To compute clonality, Shannon entropy was normalized by the log of the number of unique productive sequences and then subtracted from one. Clones differing between time points or between blood and tumor were identified using Fisher's exact test with Benjamini-Hochberg correction, with an adjusted p below 0.01 applied as the threshold. The table was pulled from immuneACCESS by TCRdb, which kept in-frame rearrangements only. Such tables lose some clones; where checked, under half of the loss comes from unresolved V genes, and the rest has no known cause. That table is the source of V, J and clone size, and D and trimming were worked out from the DNA. In all, the sample holds 68,000 or so clones, and 81% of those were seen once. The top ten clones comprise around 5.7% of the sample.

The source material was PBMCs, sampled around atezolizumab (anti-PD-L1) treatment. Recombination linked TRBV18 to TRBJ2-2, with 7 bases aligning to TRBD2. The TCR was taken from a man in his sixties or seventies with urothelial cancer. The CDR3 loop reads CASSPRTSTGELFF. The DNA sequence follows: TGTGCCAGCTCACCACGGACTAGCACCGGGGAGCTGTTTTTT. The entire variable domain, with the stretches around the CDR3 drawn from the reference TRBV18 and TRBJ2-2 proteins, is NAGVMQNPRHLVRRRGQEARLRCSPMKGHSHVYWYRQLPEEGLKFMVYLQKENIIDESGMPKERFSAEFPKEGPSILRIQQVVRGDSAAYFCASSPRTSTGELFFGEGSRLTVL.